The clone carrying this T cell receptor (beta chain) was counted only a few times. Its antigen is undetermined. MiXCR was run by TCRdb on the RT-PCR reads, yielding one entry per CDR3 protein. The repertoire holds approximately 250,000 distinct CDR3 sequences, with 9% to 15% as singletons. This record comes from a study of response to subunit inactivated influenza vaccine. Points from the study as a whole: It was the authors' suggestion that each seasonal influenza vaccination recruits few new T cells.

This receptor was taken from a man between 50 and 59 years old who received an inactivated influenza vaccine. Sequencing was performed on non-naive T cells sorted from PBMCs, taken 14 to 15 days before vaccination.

Written as DNA, the CDR3 is TGTGCCAGCAGTTACTCCCAGGGGTTCGGAGAAAAACTGTTTTTT. It codes for CASSYSQGFGEKLFF. This rearrangement joins TRBV11-1 to TRBJ1-4; tentatively, D is TRBD1 (6 bases). Trimming removed 6 bases at V and 8 bases at J, with 19 bases between. The CDR3 contains 15 residues. Germline V gives CDR1 SGHAT, CDR2 FQDESV (reference sequence).